The 4 T cell receptor beta chains presented below share a single source sample, sequenced in a study of cytomegalovirus exposure and HLA in healthy donors. Sequenced by immunoSEQ multiplex PCR; TCRdb stores in-frame clones only, minus some. The sample lists under 150,000 clones, more than 75% occurring once. What was sequenced was PBMCs. The source is a man between 18 and 29 years old in good health and CMV-seropositive.

The CDR3 region has the DNA TGTGCCTGGAGTTCAGGGGGGAGCGGTGGAAACACCATATATTTT. Translated, it gives CAWSSGGSGGNTIYF. The V call is TRBV30, the J call TRBJ1-3; 7 bases fit TRBD1. CDR1 GTSNPN and CDR2 SVGIG come from the germline V gene (reference sequence). V dropped 2 bases and J dropped 3; count of bases not matched to a gene: 7. The CDR3 is 15 amino acids.

The rearrangement links TRBV6-1 to TRBJ1-2; 7 bases fit TRBD1. This CDR3 comprises 13 residues. CDR1 is MNHNS, CDR2 SASEGT, per germline. Germline trimming cut 7 bases from V and 7 bases from J; bases unmatched to any gene: 9. The CDR3 spells CASKLGGGRGYTF. CDR3 nucleotide sequence: TGTGCCAGCAAACTTGGAGGGGGCCGTGGCTACACCTTC.

The chain couples TRBV6-1 to TRBJ2-2; no definite D call. Germline assignment: CDR1 MNHNS and CDR2 SASEGT. The CDR3 totals 15 residues. Trimming removed 11 bases from V and 1 base from J, with 17 bases in between. The CDR3 DNA sequence: TGTGCCCTGGGTGTTGACAACAGGAACACCGGGGAGCTGTTTTTT. Its translation is CALGVDNRNTGELFF.

The chain uses TRBV30 and TRBJ1-5; maybe TRBD1 (6 bases). The CDR3 loop spans 13 amino acids. CDR1 and CDR2 from the germline V gene are GTSNPN and SVGIG (reference sequence). V shed 6 bases and J shed 2 bases, with 11 bases lying between them. Written as DNA, the CDR3 is TGTGCCTGTTCTCACAGGGGCAATCAGCCCCAGCATTTT. Amino acid sequence: CACSHRGNQPQHF.